This T cell receptor beta chain emerged from a study of cytomegalovirus exposure and HLA in healthy donors. Amplification used 60 Vbeta primers and 13 Jbeta primers. Data came from immunoSEQ multiplex PCR; TCRdb stores just in-frame clones and leaves some out. This sample has 130,000 or so clones, with approximately 10% found just once. Trimming cost V 4 bases and J 1 base, with 17 bases left between them. The germline V gene encodes CDR1 SGHRS and CDR2 YFSETQ. The CDR3 covers 16 residues. This clone was detected only a few times. V gene TRBV5-1 combines with J gene TRBJ2-5; perhaps TRBD2 as D (6 bases). Sequencing was performed on PBMCs. The TCR comes from a woman aged 40 to 50 in good health and CMV-seropositive. CDR3 amino acids: CASSQRTDYTQETQYF. The CDR3 DNA reads TGCGCCAGCAGCCAGCGAACGGACTACACCCAAGAGACCCAGTACTTC.